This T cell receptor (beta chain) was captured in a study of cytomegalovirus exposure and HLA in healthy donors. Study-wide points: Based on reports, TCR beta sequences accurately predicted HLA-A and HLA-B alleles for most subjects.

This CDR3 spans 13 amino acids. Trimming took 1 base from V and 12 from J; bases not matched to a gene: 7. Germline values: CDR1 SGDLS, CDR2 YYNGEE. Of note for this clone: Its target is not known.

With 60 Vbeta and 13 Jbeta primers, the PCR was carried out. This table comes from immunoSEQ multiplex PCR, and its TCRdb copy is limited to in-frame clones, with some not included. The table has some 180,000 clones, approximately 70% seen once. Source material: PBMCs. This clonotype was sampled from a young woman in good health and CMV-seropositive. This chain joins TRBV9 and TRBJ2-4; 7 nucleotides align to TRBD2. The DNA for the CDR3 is TGTGCCAGCAGCGTATGGGGAGGGAACCCTCAGTACTTC. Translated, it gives CASSVWGGNPQYF.